The rows below give T cell receptor beta chains drawn from one sample of a study of molecular identifiers for immune sequencing clone quantification. MiXCR was run by TCRdb on the PCR reads, yielding one entry per CDR3 protein. The sample includes some 66,000 distinct CDR3 sequences, approximately 18% of them seen just once. The material sequenced was naive CD8+ T cells from blood, with Jurkat cell RNA spiked in. The source of these receptors is a human donor in good health. Some libraries in this study had Jurkat cell RNA spiked in. The CDR3 runs from the conserved cysteine through the conserved F or W. D genes are given only for firm matches. Only part of the rows carry a size: once, few, many, or a class if the clone is expanded.

v_gene: TRBV7-9
d_gene: TRBD2
j_gene: TRBJ2-3
abundance: many
CDR3nt: TGTGCCAGCAGCTTAGGTATTGCGGGAGGGCCCGCAGATACGCAGTATTTT
CDR3aa: CASSLGIAGGPADTQYF

v_gene: TRBV12-3/TRBV12-4
d_gene: -
j_gene: TRBJ2-7
abundance: many
CDR3nt: TGTGCCAGCAGCTTGAATTCGGGACAGTACTTC
CDR3aa: CASSLNSGQYF

v_gene: TRBV9
d_gene: TRBD2
j_gene: TRBJ2-1
abundance: many
CDR3nt: TGTGCCAGCAGCGTAGCCCCGCGGGACTGGGCGGGAGTGTTTGATGAGCAGTTCTTC
CDR3aa: CASSVAPRDWAGVFDEQFF

v_gene: TRBV29-1
d_gene: TRBD1
j_gene: TRBJ2-3
abundance: many
CDR3nt: TGCAGCTCCCAAAGGGCGGACAGGGTCGCAGATACGCAGTATTTT
CDR3aa: CSSQRADRVADTQYF

v_gene: TRBV20-1
d_gene: TRBD1
j_gene: TRBJ2-7
abundance: many
CDR3nt: TGCAGTGCTAGTTGGGACAGGTCTTCCGAGCAGTACTTC
CDR3aa: CSASWDRSSEQYF

v_gene: TRBV11-2
d_gene: -
j_gene: TRBJ1-5
abundance: once
CDR3nt: TGTGCCAGCAGCCCCAGTCCAGCGAACACAGATACGCAGCATTTT
CDR3aa: CASSPSPANTDTQHF

v_gene: TRBV4-1
d_gene: -
j_gene: TRBJ1-5
abundance: many
CDR3nt: TGCGCCAGCAGCCAAGGGGGTGACAATCAGCCCCAGCATTTT
CDR3aa: CASSQGGDNQPQHF

v_gene: TRBV7-3
d_gene: -
j_gene: TRBJ2-7
abundance: -
CDR3nt: TGTGCCAGCAGCTTATGGCCGAACTACGAGCAGTACTTC
CDR3aa: CASSLWPNYEQYF

v_gene: TRBV19
d_gene: TRBD1
j_gene: TRBJ2-7
abundance: many
CDR3nt: TGTGCCAGTAGTATCCGGGACAGGGGCTACGAGCAGTACTTC
CDR3aa: CASSIRDRGYEQYF

v_gene: TRBV4-1
d_gene: TRBD1
j_gene: TRBJ2-7
abundance: few
CDR3nt: TGCGCCAGCAGCCCAACGACCGGGACAGGGACCTACGAGCAGTACTTC
CDR3aa: CASSPTTGTGTYEQYF

v_gene: TRBV12-3/TRBV12-4
d_gene: -
j_gene: TRBJ1-2
abundance: -
CDR3nt: TGTGCCAGCAGTTTGGGACGGACGGCCTACAATGGCTACACCTTC
CDR3aa: CASSLGRTAYNGYTF

v_gene: TRBV4-1
d_gene: -
j_gene: TRBJ2-7
abundance: many
CDR3nt: TGCGCCAGCAGCCCGGGACCGTTCTACGAGCAGTACTTC
CDR3aa: CASSPGPFYEQYF

v_gene: TRBV20-1
d_gene: -
j_gene: TRBJ2-5
abundance: once
CDR3nt: TGCTGTGCTAGTAAGAGCCTGGAGACCCAGTACTTC
CDR3aa: CCASKSLETQYF

v_gene: TRBV7-9
d_gene: -
j_gene: TRBJ2-1
abundance: once
CDR3nt: TGTGCCAGCAGCGCCAATTACAATGAGCAGCTCTTC
CDR3aa: CASSANYNEQLF

v_gene: TRBV20-1
d_gene: TRBD2
j_gene: TRBJ2-1
abundance: few
CDR3nt: TGCAGTGCTAGACCGATGGAGAGCGGGATCGGGAGGGAGCAGTTCTTC
CDR3aa: CSARPMESGIGREQFF

v_gene: TRBV3-1
d_gene: -
j_gene: TRBJ1-1
abundance: many
CDR3nt: TGTGCCAGCAGCGACTTAACCCTTGAGCGGGGCTGGACTGAAGCTTTCTTT
CDR3aa: CASSDLTLERGWTEAFF

v_gene: TRBV7-8
d_gene: -
j_gene: TRBJ2-5
abundance: many
CDR3nt: TGTGCCAGCAGCCGGGCCCCCGTGGAACCCGACCGGGAGACCCAGTACTTC
CDR3aa: CASSRAPVEPDRETQYF

v_gene: TRBV27
d_gene: -
j_gene: TRBJ2-6
abundance: many
CDR3nt: TGTGCCAGCAGTTTATCCCCCGGTTTCCTGACTGGGGCCAACGTCCTGACTTTC
CDR3aa: CASSLSPGFLTGANVLTF

v_gene: TRBV5-1
d_gene: -
j_gene: TRBJ2-5
abundance: many
CDR3nt: TGCGCCAGCAGCCGGACAGCCCTGCTGCAAGAGACCCAGTACTTC
CDR3aa: CASSRTALLQETQYF

v_gene: TRBV11-2
d_gene: -
j_gene: TRBJ2-3
abundance: -
CDR3nt: TGTGCCAGCAGCTTAGTCGGCTCCGGGGCAGATACGCAGTATTTT
CDR3aa: CASSLVGSGADTQYF

v_gene: TRBV11-3
d_gene: TRBD2
j_gene: TRBJ2-1
abundance: few
CDR3nt: TGTGCCAGCAGCTTAGATCCGGGGGGTACCTACAATGAGCAGTTCTTC
CDR3aa: CASSLDPGGTYNEQFF

v_gene: TRBV5-4
d_gene: TRBD2
j_gene: TRBJ2-1
abundance: -
CDR3nt: TGTGCCAGCAGCTTATTGTCGGGAGGGCCGGGTTTCTCCTACAATGAGCAGTTCTTC
CDR3aa: CASSLLSGGPGFSYNEQFF

v_gene: TRBV5-6
d_gene: -
j_gene: TRBJ1-1
abundance: many
CDR3nt: TGTGCCAGCAGCACGGGACCTGAAGCTTTCTTT
CDR3aa: CASSTGPEAFF

v_gene: TRBV20-1
d_gene: -
j_gene: TRBJ2-1
abundance: few
CDR3nt: TGCAGTGCCCCAATGAGCTCCTACAATGAGCAGTTCTTC
CDR3aa: CSAPMSSYNEQFF

v_gene: TRBV9
d_gene: TRBD2
j_gene: TRBJ2-1
abundance: -
CDR3nt: TGTGCCAGCAGCGCGACCGGGACTAGCGACAATGAGCAGTTCTTC
CDR3aa: CASSATGTSDNEQFF

v_gene: TRBV29-1
d_gene: -
j_gene: TRBJ2-2
abundance: -
CDR3nt: TGCAGCGCCTGGAAGGCCGGGGAGCAGTTTTTT
CDR3aa: CSAWKAGEQFF

v_gene: TRBV28
d_gene: -
j_gene: TRBJ2-5
abundance: -
CDR3nt: TGTGCCTGCACAAATAAACACAGGGACCGAGAGACCCAGTACTTC
CDR3aa: CACTNKHRDRETQYF

v_gene: TRBV7-9
d_gene: -
j_gene: TRBJ2-5
abundance: many
CDR3nt: TGTGCCAGCAGCTTAGAGGGCTTTCAAGAGACCCAGTACTTC
CDR3aa: CASSLEGFQETQYF

v_gene: TRBV12-3/TRBV12-4
d_gene: -
j_gene: TRBJ2-2
abundance: -
CDR3nt: TGTGCCAGCAGTTTTGCCGGGAGCACCGGGGAGCTGTTTTTT
CDR3aa: CASSFAGSTGELFF

v_gene: TRBV6-2/TRBV6-3
d_gene: TRBD2
j_gene: TRBJ2-7
abundance: many
CDR3nt: TGTGCCAGCAGTTCTTTAGCGGGAGAGGACGAGCAGTACTTC
CDR3aa: CASSSLAGEDEQYF

v_gene: TRBV12-3/TRBV12-4
d_gene: TRBD2
j_gene: TRBJ2-5
abundance: few
CDR3nt: TGTGCCAGCAGGGGGACTAGCGGGAGTCAGGCAGAGACCCAGTACTTC
CDR3aa: CASRGTSGSQAETQYF

v_gene: TRBV4-1
d_gene: TRBD2
j_gene: TRBJ2-5
abundance: few
CDR3nt: TGCGCCAGCAGCCCCCATCGGACTAGCGGGAGTGAGACCCAGTACTTC
CDR3aa: CASSPHRTSGSETQYF

v_gene: TRBV6-5
d_gene: TRBD2
j_gene: TRBJ2-2
abundance: many
CDR3nt: TGTGCCAGCAGTTATACCCTTTGGCCGGGGGGGACCGGGGAGCTGTTTTTT
CDR3aa: CASSYTLWPGGTGELFF

v_gene: TRBV19
d_gene: TRBD2
j_gene: TRBJ2-7
abundance: -
CDR3nt: TGTGCCAGTAGGGGACTAGCGGCTCAAAACCCCTACGAGCAGTACTTC
CDR3aa: CASRGLAAQNPYEQYF

v_gene: TRBV28
d_gene: TRBD1
j_gene: TRBJ1-1
abundance: many
CDR3nt: TGTGCCGGGGGACAGGGGGCCCCGAACACTGAAGCTTTCTTT
CDR3aa: CAGGQGAPNTEAFF

v_gene: TRBV15
d_gene: -
j_gene: TRBJ2-3
abundance: -
CDR3nt: TGTGCCACCAGCAGCCATCAACCGGACCCCACGCAGTATTTT
CDR3aa: CATSSHQPDPTQYF

v_gene: TRBV27
d_gene: -
j_gene: TRBJ2-2
abundance: few
CDR3nt: TGTGCCAGCAGTTTTCGTTGGGACTTGGCCGGGGAGCTGTTTTTT
CDR3aa: CASSFRWDLAGELFF

v_gene: TRBV12-3/TRBV12-4
d_gene: TRBD1
j_gene: TRBJ2-1
abundance: -
CDR3nt: TGTGCCAGCAGTTGGGGACAGGGATCCTACAATGAGCAGTTCTTC
CDR3aa: CASSWGQGSYNEQFF

v_gene: TRBV30
d_gene: -
j_gene: TRBJ2-3
abundance: many
CDR3nt: TGTGCCTGGAGCGGGAGCACAGATACGCAGTATTTT
CDR3aa: CAWSGSTDTQYF

v_gene: TRBV28
d_gene: TRBD2
j_gene: TRBJ2-3
abundance: many
CDR3nt: TGTGCCAGCAGCCTTTCAGCGGGGTGGGGCACAGATACGCAGTATTTT
CDR3aa: CASSLSAGWGTDTQYF

v_gene: TRBV12-3/TRBV12-4
d_gene: -
j_gene: TRBJ2-1
abundance: few
CDR3nt: TGTGCCAGCAACCCTCGCTGGGCAGGTGAGCAGTTCTTC
CDR3aa: CASNPRWAGEQFF

v_gene: TRBV29-1
d_gene: -
j_gene: TRBJ2-3
abundance: -
CDR3nt: TGCAGCGTGTGGGTATGGCTTAGCACAGATACGCAGTATTTT
CDR3aa: CSVWVWLSTDTQYF

v_gene: TRBV28
d_gene: TRBD1
j_gene: TRBJ1-5
abundance: many
CDR3nt: TGTGCCAGCAGCCCAGGGGGGAGTCAGCCCCAGCATTTT
CDR3aa: CASSPGGSQPQHF

v_gene: TRBV7-8
d_gene: -
j_gene: TRBJ1-1
abundance: many
CDR3nt: TGTGCCAGCAGCTCGTCCCTAGATTCCACCGAAGCTTTCTTT
CDR3aa: CASSSSLDSTEAFF

v_gene: TRBV18
d_gene: -
j_gene: TRBJ2-3
abundance: many
CDR3nt: TGTGCCAGCTCGGGCGAGCGGTTAAAGGCAGATACGCAGTATTTT
CDR3aa: CASSGERLKADTQYF

v_gene: TRBV15
d_gene: TRBD2
j_gene: TRBJ2-7
abundance: -
CDR3nt: TGTGCCACCAGCAGAGATAGGCTAGCGGGGGCCTACGAGCAGTACTTC
CDR3aa: CATSRDRLAGAYEQYF

v_gene: TRBV7-2
d_gene: TRBD2
j_gene: TRBJ2-5
abundance: many
CDR3nt: TGTGCCAGCAGCTTAGCGCTGGGCGGGAGACAAGAGACCCAGTACTTC
CDR3aa: CASSLALGGRQETQYF

v_gene: TRBV12-3/TRBV12-4
d_gene: TRBD1
j_gene: TRBJ1-1
abundance: many
CDR3nt: TGTGCCAGCAGTGAGACAGGGTGGGCTTTCTTT
CDR3aa: CASSETGWAFF

v_gene: TRBV5-4
d_gene: -
j_gene: TRBJ2-1
abundance: -
CDR3nt: TGTGCCAGCAGCTTGGAGGGGGGAACGACTAGGCCAAATGAGCAGCTCTTC
CDR3aa: CASSLEGGTTRPNEQLF

v_gene: TRBV5-4
d_gene: TRBD2
j_gene: TRBJ2-5
abundance: few
CDR3nt: TGTGCCAGCAGCTTCAAGGGACTAGTCGAAGAGACCCAGTACTTC
CDR3aa: CASSFKGLVEETQYF

v_gene: TRBV27
d_gene: TRBD2
j_gene: TRBJ2-7
abundance: -
CDR3nt: TGTGCCAGCAGTGTTCTAGCGGGAGGGCCGTCCGAGCAGTACTTC
CDR3aa: CASSVLAGGPSEQYF